The 18 T cell receptor beta chains presented below share a single source sample, sequenced in a study of technical replicates of blood from a handful of donors. Method: immunoSEQ multiplex PCR; TCRdb's copy keeps in-frame clones and lacks some. The sample shows tens of thousands of clones, around 97% of them seen only once. The sequenced sample consisted of T cells isolated from PBMCs. These receptors were taken from a human donor in good health.

The chain is built from TRBV7-4 and TRBJ2-1; 11 bases line up with TRBD2. The V segment lost 4 bases and the J segment 1 base; nucleotides outside the gene matches: 18. CDR1 is SGHVT, CDR2 SQSDAQ, per germline. This CDR3 region has 21 residues. The CDR3 region has the DNA TGTGCCAGCAGCTCGTCCCGATTGGCTAGCGGGGGGCAAATATCCTACAATGAGCAGTTCTTC. It yields the protein CASSSSRLASGGQISYNEQFF.

This clone showed up just once. The chain employs TRBV5-4 and TRBJ2-3; TRBD1 matches at 8 bases. Germline V gene lookup returns CDR1 SGHNT and CDR2 YYREEE (reference sequence). The CDR3 covers 18 residues. With V trimmed by 3 bases and J by 3 bases, 15 bases remained unmatched. CDR3 in amino acids: CASSSQGGTGPSTDTQYF. CDR3 DNA sequence: TGTGCCAGCAGCTCTCAGGGCGGGACAGGACCTTCGACAGATACGCAGTATTTT. The full variable domain, in which reference TRBV5-4 and TRBJ2-3 provide the parts outside the CDR3, is ETGVTQSPTHLIKTRGQQVTLRCSSQSGHNTVSWYQQALGQGPQFIFQYYREEENGRGNFPPRFSGLQFPNYSSELNVNALELDDSALYLCASSSQGGTGPSTDTQYFGPGTRLTVL.

The rearrangement uses TRBV11-2 and TRBJ1-4, with a weak D call TRBD1 (5 bases). This CDR3 has 14 residues. Per the germline V gene, CDR1 is SGHAT and CDR2 is FQNNGV. V lost 7 bases, J lost 0 bases, and 9 bases lay in between. The CDR3 DNA is TGTGCCAGCACCGAGACAGCAACTAATGAAAAACTGTTTTTT. It is translated as CASTETATNEKLFF.

The genes are TRBV6-1 and TRBJ2-3; D not certain. V was shortened by 6 bases and J by 2 bases, with 9 bases between the two germline ends. The V gene's germline CDR1 is MNHNS and CDR2 SASEGT. The CDR3 consists of 13 residues. The CDR3 here is CASRRSTTDTQYF. The CDR3, as DNA: TGTGCCAGCAGGCGGTCCACCACAGATACGCAGTATTTT.

In its sample, this clone is medium-sized (0.01 to 0.1%). This rearrangement joins TRBV6-5 to TRBJ1-5; D possibly corresponds to TRBD1 (5 bases). Trimming left V 6 bases short and J 4 bases short, with 13 bases between. This CDR3 spans 14 amino acids. Looked up from germline, CDR1 is MNHEY and CDR2 is SVGAGI. The CDR3 here is CASSAGLQNQPQHF. The CDR3 nucleotides are TGTGCCAGCAGCGCGGGACTACAAAATCAGCCCCAGCATTTT.

The chain has TRBV11-2 and TRBJ1-2, with D possibly matching TRBD1 (5 bases). Germline V lookup: CDR1 SGHAT, CDR2 FQNNGV. This CDR3 has 16 residues. Deletions cut 5 bases from V and 2 bases from J, with 18 bases between. The CDR3 loop reads CASSPRTGLPNYGYTF. Here the CDR3 DNA reads TGTGCCAGCAGCCCCCGTACGGGACTCCCCAACTATGGCTACACCTTC.

This sequence joins TRBV5-4 and TRBJ1-2; D gene ambiguous. V shed 2 bases and J shed 4 bases, with 9 bases lying between them. The CDR3 totals 13 residues. From germline, CDR1 is SGHNT and CDR2 YYREEE (reference sequence). The DNA for the CDR3 is TGTGCCAGCAGCTTCGGCGGCGGCTATGGCTACACCTTC. Translating it yields CASSFGGGYGYTF. Full variable domain (outside the CDR3, taken from reference TRBV5-4 and TRBJ1-2): ETGVTQSPTHLIKTRGQQVTLRCSSQSGHNTVSWYQQALGQGPQFIFQYYREEENGRGNFPPRFSGLQFPNYSSELNVNALELDDSALYLCASSFGGGYGYTFGSGTRLTVV.

CDR3 amino acids: CASGLVRTGGDNYGYTF. The CDR3 DNA sequence: TGTGCTAGTGGTTTGGTAAGGACAGGGGGAGATAACTATGGCTACACCTTC. The chain couples TRBV12-5 to TRBJ1-2; 10 positions agree with TRBD1. The germline gives CDR1 LGHNT, CDR2 FRNRAP. CDR3 length: 17 amino acids. The V segment lost 0 bases and the J segment 1 base; nucleotides outside the gene matches: 5.

V is TRBV11-3 and J is TRBJ1-3; D is unresolved. V was pared by 5 bases and J by 0 bases, with 8 bases between. Germline V CDR1 and CDR2: SGHNT, YENEEA. This CDR3 has 14 amino acids. The CDR3 spells CASSAPYSGNTIYF. CDR3 in DNA: TGTGCCAGCAGCGCACCCTACTCTGGAAACACCATATATTTT.

The chain joins TRBV5-1 to TRBJ2-1, with D possibly TRBD1 on 6 matching bases. This CDR3 spans 17 amino acids. The germline CDR1 and CDR2 sequences are SGHRS and YFSETQ. V was clipped by 4 bases and J by 11 bases, with 28 bases between them. The chain's CDR3 is CASSRRTGQSPPDQQFF. The CDR3, as DNA: TGCGCCAGCAGCAGACGCACCGGACAGAGCCCACCGGATCAGCAGTTCTTC. Full variable domain (rest looked up from reference TRBV5-1 and TRBJ2-1): KAGVTQTPRYLIKTRGQQVTLSCSPISGHRSVSWYQQTPGQGLQFLFEYFSETQRNKGNFPGRFSGRQFSNSRSEMNVSTLELGDSALYLCASSRRTGQSPPDQQFFGPGTRLTVL.

The chain is built from TRBV18 and TRBJ2-6; D is ambiguous. CDR3 size: 15 residues. Looked up from germline, CDR1 is KGHSH and CDR2 is LQKENI. With 0 bases removed from V and 0 bases from J, the gap between germline ends came to 3 bases. The CDR3: CASSPPFSGANVLTF. As DNA, the CDR3 is TGTGCCAGCTCACCACCCTTCTCTGGGGCCAACGTCCTGACTTTC.

The V call is TRBV30, the J call TRBJ2-7; possibly TRBD1 for D (5 bases). This CDR3 spans 12 amino acids. Germline V lookup: CDR1 GTSNPN, CDR2 SVGIG (reference sequence). The V gene lost 3 bases and the J gene lost 3 bases, with 9 bases spanning the gap. CDR3 residues: CAWSAQGYEQYF. The CDR3, as DNA: TGTGCCTGGAGCGCTCAGGGCTACGAGCAGTACTTC.

The chain uses TRBV5-1 and TRBJ2-5; TRBD2 matches 16 bases. J gave up 4 bases and V 4 bases, and 10 bases lay outside the gene matches. This CDR3 has 18 residues. The germline V gene encodes CDR1 SGHRS and CDR2 YFSETQ. CDR3 in amino acids: CASSPYGTSGRVRETQYF. The CDR3 region has the DNA TGCGCCAGCAGCCCATACGGGACTAGCGGGAGGGTAAGAGAGACCCAGTACTTC.

This chain uses TRBV10-3 with TRBJ1-3; D is uncertain. CDR1 ENHRY and CDR2 SYGVKD come from the germline V gene. The V end lost 11 bases, the J end lost 0 bases, and 8 bases lay between the germline ends. There are 12 residues in the CDR3. In nucleotides, the CDR3 is TGTGCCGTCTCCTTCTCTGGAAACACCATATATTTT. Protein: CAVSFSGNTIYF.

The chain uses TRBV7-8 and TRBJ2-5; 13 nucleotides agree with TRBD2. The germline V gene has CDR1 SGHVS and CDR2 FQNEAQ. The V gene end was trimmed by 3 bases and the J gene end by 2 bases; junction bases not matched to a gene: 6. CDR3 length: 17 residues. The CDR3 coding sequence is TGTGCCAGCAGCTTCTTCGGACTAGCGGGAGTTCAAGAGACCCAGTACTTC. It encodes CASSFFGLAGVQETQYF.

J is TRBJ2-3 and V is TRBV5-1; TRBD1 aligns across 7 bases. The CDR3 contains 14 residues. V lost 4 bases, J lost 4 bases, and 6 bases stayed unmatched. In germline, CDR1 is SGHRS, CDR2 YFSETQ. The CDR3 bases are TGCGCCAGCAGCATTGGACAGGCAGCAGATACGCAGTATTTT. As protein: CASSIGQAADTQYF.

The chain has TRBV6-5 and TRBJ2-5; TRBD2 might be the D (6 bases). The J call is in doubt because the DNA end fits TRBJ2-7 better. Germline loops: CDR1 MNHEY, CDR2 SVGAGI. This CDR3 has 14 amino acids. In DNA form, the CDR3 reads TGTGCCAGCAGTCCTCCGGGACTCAATTACGAGCAGTACTTC. Translating it yields CASSPPGLNYEQYF.

The chain couples TRBV11-2 to TRBJ2-5; 9 bases agree with TRBD1. The length of the CDR3 is 19 residues. The J segment lost 2 bases and the V segment lost 3 bases, leaving 16 bases of the junction unmatched. Germline V gene data show CDR1 as SGHAT and CDR2 as FQNNGV. For the CDR3, the DNA is TGTGCCAGCAGCTTTTACCCGACAGGGGGAACGGCTGTACAAGAGACCCAGTACTTC. Encoded protein: CASSFYPTGGTAVQETQYF.